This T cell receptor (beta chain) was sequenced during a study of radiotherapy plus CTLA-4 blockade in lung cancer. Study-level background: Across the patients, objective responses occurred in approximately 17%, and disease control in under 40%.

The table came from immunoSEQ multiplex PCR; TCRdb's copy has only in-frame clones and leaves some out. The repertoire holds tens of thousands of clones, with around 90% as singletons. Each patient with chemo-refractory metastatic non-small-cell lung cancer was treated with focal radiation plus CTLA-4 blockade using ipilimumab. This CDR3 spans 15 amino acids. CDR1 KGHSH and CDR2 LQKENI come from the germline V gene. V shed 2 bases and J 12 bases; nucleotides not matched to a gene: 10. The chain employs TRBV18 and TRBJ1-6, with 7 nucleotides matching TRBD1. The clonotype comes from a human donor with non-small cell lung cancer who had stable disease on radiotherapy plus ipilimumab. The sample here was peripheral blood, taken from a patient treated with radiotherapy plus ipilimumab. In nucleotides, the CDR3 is TGTGCCAGCTCACCAACCTTAGACAGGGTCGGACCCCTCCACTTT. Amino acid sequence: CASSPTLDRVGPLHF.